The rows below give T cell receptor beta chains drawn from one sample of a study of blood T cell repertoires in COVID-19. Generated by immunoSEQ multiplex PCR, the TCRdb table keeps only in-frame clones and is missing some. Altogether fewer than 300,000 clones are present, more than 75% being singletons, with the ten largest covering 0.9% to 1%. Material: peripheral blood. All receptors come from a woman aged 40-49 years who had recovered from COVID-19. The CDR3 runs from the conserved cysteine through the conserved F or W. A D gene is named only where the DNA matches it firmly.

TRBJ2-1	TRBD2	TRBV18	CASSPTSGRAREQFF
TRBJ1-1	NA	TRBV5-1	CASSLVGGGASTEAFF
TRBJ2-2	NA	TRBV29-1	CSISGGFTGELFF
TRBJ2-1	NA	TRBV6-2/TRBV6-3	CASSYGVGAYNEQFF
TRBJ2-7	TRBD2	TRBV27	CASSPGLAAYEQYF
TRBJ2-1	NA	TRBV4-2	CASRLEGGGYNEQFF
TRBJ2-3	NA	TRBV6-5	CASTPTRYSTDTQYF
TRBJ2-3	NA	TRBV19	CASSMLAATTDTQYF
TRBJ2-5	TRBD2	TRBV18	CASSGLAGRQETQYF
TRBJ2-7	TRBD1	TRBV5-1	CASSPTPGQGFTYEQYF
TRBJ2-7	NA	TRBV27	CASSNPGALGYEQYF
TRBJ2-3	TRBD1	TRBV6-2/TRBV6-3	CASSTTGGTDTQYF
TRBJ2-7	TRBD2	TRBV24-1	CATSDPRTSGKSSYEQYF
TRBJ2-7	TRBD1	TRBV4-3	CASSPNDREGAYEQYF
TRBJ2-5	NA	TRBV10-3	CAISESGTGKETQYF
TRBJ2-3	NA	TRBV11-3	CASSLVGQGDTQYF
TRBJ1-2	NA	TRBV3-1/TRBV3-2	CASSPGVDLYGYTF
TRBJ1-3	NA	TRBV30	CAWAQGTSGNTIYF
TRBJ2-2	NA	TRBV7-3	CASSLMSSAGTGELFF
TRBJ2-1	TRBD1	TRBV6-2/TRBV6-3	CASSLTGDAYNEQFF
TRBJ1-1	TRBD1	TRBV6-4	CASRGGPNTEAFF
TRBJ1-3	TRBD1	TRBV11-3	CASSRQGSGNTIYF
TRBJ2-2	NA	TRBV18	CASSPPGGNTGELFF
TRBJ1-2	TRBD1	TRBV30	CAWTGTGLGGYTF
TRBJ1-3	NA	TRBV12-3/TRBV12-4	CASTDSSGNTIYF
TRBJ1-5	NA	TRBV29-1	CSTREDGNQPQHF
TRBJ2-3	TRBD2	TRBV6-1	CASSEHLAGGPNTQYF
TRBJ1-6	TRBD1	TRBV2	CASSRTGGVHGTPKSSYNSPLHF
TRBJ1-5	NA	TRBV2	CASSGGSTDNQPQHF
TRBJ2-3	TRBD2	TRBV7-2	CASSPLAGGPDTQYF
TRBJ2-1	NA	TRBV7-2	CASSLAGRRNEQFF